The 4 T cell receptor beta chains below all came from one sample that was sequenced in a study of blood T cell repertoires in COVID-19. Assay used: immunoSEQ multiplex PCR; TCRdb lists only in-frame clones, some missing. The sample lists around 95,000 clones; 90% were seen once. Sequencing was carried out using peripheral blood. The receptors originated from a man in his fifties with acute or convalescent COVID-19.

V usage is TRBV14 and J usage is TRBJ1-1; a possible D gene is TRBD1 (5 bases). Trimming took off 5 bases at V and 1 base at J, with 8 bases between the two ends. CDR1 SGHDN and CDR2 FVKESK come from the germline V gene. The CDR3 is 13 amino acids. CDR3 bases: TGTGCCAGCAGCTTACAGGAGAACACTGAAGCTTTCTTT. Protein sequence: CASSLQENTEAFF.

This chain uses TRBV11-2 with TRBJ2-7; D may be TRBD2 (6 bases). The CDR3 has 12 residues. Per the germline V gene, CDR1 is SGHAT and CDR2 is FQNNGV. Trimming pared 4 bases from V and 7 bases from J, leaving 11 bases between. In DNA, the CDR3 is TGTGCCAGCAGCTCGGGGGAACTGGAGCAGTACTTC. Its protein product is CASSSGELEQYF.

This chain connects TRBV18 to TRBJ2-7; D perhaps matches TRBD1 (5 bases). The germline V gene has CDR1 KGHSH and CDR2 LQKENI. The CDR3 has 14 residues. Between the trimmed V and J ends, which lost 2 bases and 4 bases, there was a span of 12 bases. The CDR3 region is CASSPKGFGYEQYF. The CDR3 nucleotides are TGTGCCAGCTCACCAAAGGGGTTTGGGTACGAGCAGTACTTC.

V and J are TRBV10-3 and TRBJ1-5, with D perhaps TRBD1 (5 bases). The germline V and J ends were trimmed by 6 bases and 5 bases, with 14 bases remaining between them. Germline CDR1 and CDR2: ENHRY and SYGVKD. The CDR3 extends over 14 amino acids. CDR3: CAIRGVGVDQPQHF. CDR3 nucleotides: TGTGCCATCAGAGGGGTAGGGGTCGATCAGCCCCAGCATTTT.